This T cell receptor beta chain originates from a study of cytomegalovirus exposure and HLA in healthy donors. At the level of the study: Sequencing of some 200 million T cells in an earlier analysis found around 100 million unique TCR beta sequences.

The CDR3 sequence is 15 residues long. CDR1 is SGHTA, CDR2 FQGNSA, per germline. V gave up 5 bases and J gave up 9 bases; unmatched junction bases: 7. PCR employed 60 Vbeta and 13 Jbeta primers. Produced via immunoSEQ multiplex PCR; TCRdb's table is partial and in-frame only. The sample consists of about 160,000 clones, roughly 80% of them appearing once. The chain links TRBV7-2 to TRBJ2-4; 13 bases are shared with TRBD2. The sequencing sample was made of PBMCs. The receptor comes from a male donor in good health and CMV-seropositive. CDR3 bases: TGTGCCAGCAGCCCGGGACTAGCGGGACTCGGCATTCAGTACTTC. Translation gives CASSPGLAGLGIQYF.